The next 15 T cell receptor beta chains were all read from a single sample in a study of blood T cell repertoires in COVID-19. Produced via immunoSEQ multiplex PCR; TCRdb's table is partial and in-frame only. The repertoire holds about 110,000 clones, roughly 85% seen once, with under 20% in the top ten. What was sequenced was peripheral blood. Receptors were obtained from a woman older than 75 with active or convalescent COVID-19.

The chain recombines TRBV19 with TRBJ1-3, with 8 bases aligning to TRBD1. J gave up 4 bases and V 8 bases, and 4 bases lay outside the gene matches. Germline V gives CDR1 LNHDA, CDR2 SQIVND (reference sequence). The CDR3 covers 13 residues. Here the CDR3 DNA reads TGTGCCAGTTCACAGGGGGACGGAAACACCATATATTTT. This gives the protein CASSQGDGNTIYF.

The table lists this clone with a few counts. The chain employs TRBV11-2 and TRBJ1-6, with 10 nucleotides matching TRBD1. J gave up 7 bases and V 1 base, and 4 bases lay outside the gene matches. CDR3 size: 16 residues. Germline loops: CDR1 SGHAT, CDR2 FQNNGV. In DNA form, the CDR3 reads TGTGCCAGCAGCTTAGGATGGGGACAGGGGAATTCACCCCTCCACTTT. As protein: CASSLGWGQGNSPLHF.

This chain uses TRBV6-6 with TRBJ1-6, with D hard to call. The CDR3 runs to 16 residues. Germline V CDR1 and CDR2: MNHNY, SVGAGI (reference sequence). Trimming shortened V by 6 bases and J by 3 bases, and 15 bases separated the two germline ends. This CDR3 reads CASSPPRGVYNSPLHF. For the CDR3, the DNA is TGTGCCAGCAGCCCCCCTCGGGGAGTCTATAATTCACCCCTCCACTTT.

Only a few counts were recorded for this clone. This chain links TRBV7-6 with TRBJ1-2; 11 positions match TRBD1. The V gene end was trimmed by 6 bases and the J gene end by 3 bases; junction bases not matched to a gene: 6. This CDR3 is 15 amino acids long. In germline, CDR1 is SGHVS, CDR2 FNYEAQ. The chain's CDR3 is CASSPGTGGYYGYTF. In DNA, the CDR3 is TGTGCCAGCAGTCCGGGGACAGGGGGGTACTATGGCTACACCTTC. The entire variable domain, with the rest obtained from reference TRBV7-6 and TRBJ1-2, is as follows: GAGVSQSPRYKVTKRGQDVALRCDPISGHVSLYWYRQALGQGPEFLTYFNYEAQQDKSGLPNDRFSAERPEGSISTLTIQRTEQRDSAMYRCASSPGTGGYYGYTFGSGTRLTVV.

This rearrangement joins TRBV5-4 to TRBJ2-1, with 9 bases matching TRBD2. V gave up 0 bases and J gave up 6 bases; unmatched junction bases: 7. Germline V CDR1 and CDR2: SGHNT, YYREEE (reference sequence). This CDR3 spans 16 amino acids. CDR3 residues: CASSLDGLAGINEQFF. The CDR3 bases are TGTGCCAGCAGCTTGGATGGTCTAGCGGGAATCAATGAGCAGTTCTTC.

This chain joins TRBV28 and TRBJ2-2; 7 bases line up with TRBD2. V was pared by 5 bases and J by 3 bases, with 6 bases of the junction left unmatched. This CDR3 has 15 residues. Looked up from germline, CDR1 is MDHEN and CDR2 is SYDVKM. Written as DNA, the CDR3 is TGTGCCAGCAGTCCGATTGGGAGGGACACCGGGGAGCTGTTTTTT. Translating it yields CASSPIGRDTGELFF.

The chain recombines TRBV11-2 with TRBJ1-1; unclear D gene. Trimming pared 5 bases from V and 1 base from J, leaving 14 bases between. From germline, CDR1 is SGHAT and CDR2 FQNNGV. The CDR3 is 15 amino acids. CDR3: CASSLAGSRNTEAFF. The CDR3 nucleotides read TGTGCCAGCAGCCTAGCAGGAAGTAGGAACACTGAAGCTTTCTTT.

V is TRBV7-9 and J is TRBJ1-1; the D gene is possibly TRBD1 (5 bases). From germline, CDR1 is SEHNR and CDR2 FQNEAQ (reference sequence). V lost 5 bases and J lost 2, with 9 bases in between. CDR3 length: 13 residues. DNA for the CDR3: TGTGCCAGCAGCCGTCAGGGAAACACTGAAGCTTTCTTT. Translated, it gives CASSRQGNTEAFF.

The J gene is TRBJ2-7, the V gene TRBV19; D possibly corresponds to TRBD2 (6 bases). Deletions cut 3 bases from V and 3 bases from J, with 15 bases between. The CDR3 sequence is 15 residues long. Looked up from germline, CDR1 is LNHDA and CDR2 is SQIVND (reference sequence). The CDR3 is CASSIRAGEYYEQYF. The CDR3 nucleotides read TGTGCCAGTAGTATTAGAGCGGGCGAGTACTACGAGCAGTACTTC.

This sequence joins TRBV24-1 and TRBJ1-4; D call uncertain. This CDR3 is built from 13 residues. CDR1 KGHDR and CDR2 SFDVKD come from the germline V gene. The germline V and J ends were trimmed by 6 bases and 10 bases, with 14 bases remaining between them. CDR3 in amino acids: CATSLYVSGKLFF. The CDR3 DNA sequence: TGTGCCACCAGTCTGTACGTCAGCGGAAAACTGTTTTTT.

This clone appeared a few times. In nucleotides, the CDR3 is TGCGCCAGCAGTCTCCTGTCTGCGGAGGGCACCGGGGAGCTGTTTTTT. Protein: CASSLLSAEGTGELFF. This sequence joins TRBV5-1 and TRBJ2-2; possible D gene TRBD2, 6 bases. The CDR3 is made up of 16 amino acids. Trimming pared 5 bases from V and 4 bases from J, leaving 18 bases between. Germline V gives CDR1 SGHRS, CDR2 YFSETQ.

The rearrangement uses TRBV9 and TRBJ2-1; 8 bases are a match to TRBD2. The CDR3 is 17 residues long. The junction had 12 bases not matched to a gene; V was cut back by 2 bases and J by 5 bases. CDR1 is SGDLS, CDR2 YYNGEE, per germline. The CDR3 region has the DNA TGTGCCAGCAGCGTTTCCCTATTGGGAGCGGGAGACAATGAGCAGTTCTTC. This gives the protein CASSVSLLGAGDNEQFF.

The chain combines TRBV5-1 with TRBJ1-1; possibly TRBD1 for D (5 bases). The CDR3 is 13 amino acids. Trimming took off 5 bases at V and 8 bases at J, with 16 bases between the two ends. Germline V gene lookup returns CDR1 SGHRS and CDR2 YFSETQ. CDR3 nucleotide sequence: TGCGCCAGCAGTTCGAATCAGGGAACAGAAGCTTTCTTT. Its protein product is CASSSNQGTEAFF. Full variable domain (outside the CDR3, taken from reference TRBV5-1 and TRBJ1-1): KAGVTQTPRYLIKTRGQQVTLSCSPISGHRSVSWYQQTPGQGLQFLFEYFSETQRNKGNFPGRFSGRQFSNSRSEMNVSTLELGDSALYLCASSSNQGTEAFFGQGTRLTVV.

This clone was counted once. J is TRBJ1-2 and V is TRBV16; the D is unclear. CDR1 is KGHSY and CDR2 is FQNENV in the germline V gene. The V end lost 0 bases, the J end lost 4 bases, and 15 bases lay between the germline ends. This CDR3 is built from 16 residues. The CDR3 is CASSQSLGRLSYGYTF. The CDR3 nucleotides read TGTGCCAGCAGCCAATCGCTGGGCAGGCTTAGCTATGGCTACACCTTC.

The chain couples TRBV28 to TRBJ1-1; D unclear. The V end lost 3 bases, the J end lost 1 base, and 15 bases lay between the germline ends. From germline, CDR1 is MDHEN and CDR2 SYDVKM. This CDR3 region has 16 residues. The CDR3, as DNA: TGTGCCAGCAGTTTGGGATTTGGCGGGGAGAACACTGAAGCTTTCTTT. Its protein is CASSLGFGGENTEAFF.